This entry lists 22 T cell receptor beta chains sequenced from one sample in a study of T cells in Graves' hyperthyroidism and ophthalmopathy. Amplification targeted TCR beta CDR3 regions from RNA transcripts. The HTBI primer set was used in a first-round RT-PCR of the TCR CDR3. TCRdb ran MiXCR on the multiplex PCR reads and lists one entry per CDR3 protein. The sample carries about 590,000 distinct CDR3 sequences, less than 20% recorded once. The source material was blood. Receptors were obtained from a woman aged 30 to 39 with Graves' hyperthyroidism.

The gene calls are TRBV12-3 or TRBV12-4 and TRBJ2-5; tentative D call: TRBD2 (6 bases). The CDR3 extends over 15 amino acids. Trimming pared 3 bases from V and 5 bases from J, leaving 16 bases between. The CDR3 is CASSFMSTEGETQYF. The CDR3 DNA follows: TGTGCCAGCAGTTTCATGTCGACGGAGGGTGAGACCCAGTACTTC.

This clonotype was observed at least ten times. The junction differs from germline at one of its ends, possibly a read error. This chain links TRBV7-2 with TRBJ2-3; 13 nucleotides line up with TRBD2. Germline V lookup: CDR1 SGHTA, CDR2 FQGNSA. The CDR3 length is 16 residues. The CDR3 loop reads CASRLGLAGDADTQYF. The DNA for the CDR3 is TGTGCCAGCAGGTTAGGACTAGCGGGAGATGCAGATACGCAGTATTTT.

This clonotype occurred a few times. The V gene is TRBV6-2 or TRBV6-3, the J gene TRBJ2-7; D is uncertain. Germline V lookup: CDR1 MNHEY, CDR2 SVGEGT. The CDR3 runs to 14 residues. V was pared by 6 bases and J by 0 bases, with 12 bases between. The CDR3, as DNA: TGTGCCAGCAGACGGCATTCTGGCTCCTACGAGCAGTACTTC. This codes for CASRRHSGSYEQYF.

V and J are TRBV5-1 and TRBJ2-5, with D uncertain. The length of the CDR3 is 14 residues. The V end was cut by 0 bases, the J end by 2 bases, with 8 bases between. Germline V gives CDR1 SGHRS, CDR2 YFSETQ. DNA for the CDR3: TGCGCCAGCAGCTTGGTTTTCTCTCAAGAGACCCAGTACTTC. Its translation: CASSLVFSQETQYF.

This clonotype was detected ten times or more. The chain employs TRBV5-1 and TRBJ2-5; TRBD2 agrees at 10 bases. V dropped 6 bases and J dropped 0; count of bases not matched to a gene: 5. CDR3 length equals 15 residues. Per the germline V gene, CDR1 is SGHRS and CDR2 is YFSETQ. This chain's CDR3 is CASMISGRYQETQYF. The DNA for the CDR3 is TGCGCCAGCATGATTAGCGGGAGGTACCAAGAGACCCAGTACTTC.

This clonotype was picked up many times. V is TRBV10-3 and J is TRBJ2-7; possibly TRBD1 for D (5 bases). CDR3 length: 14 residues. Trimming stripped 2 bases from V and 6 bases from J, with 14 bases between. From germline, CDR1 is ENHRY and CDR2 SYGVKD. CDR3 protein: CAISEPIGGAEQYF. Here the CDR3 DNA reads TGTGCCATCAGTGAGCCGATCGGTGGGGCCGAGCAGTACTTC.

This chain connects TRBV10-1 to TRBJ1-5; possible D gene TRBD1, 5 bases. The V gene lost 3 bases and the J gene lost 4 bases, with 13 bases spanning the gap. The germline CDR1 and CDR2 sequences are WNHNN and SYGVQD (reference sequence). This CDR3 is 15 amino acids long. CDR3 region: CASSEKGADNQPQHF. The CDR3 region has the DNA TGCGCCAGCAGTGAAAAAGGGGCAGATAATCAGCCCCAGCATTTT.

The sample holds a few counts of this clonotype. CDR3: CASSRLAGGVDTQYF. DNA for the CDR3: TGTGCCAGCAGCCGACTAGCGGGAGGGGTAGATACGCAGTATTTT. The chain has TRBV7-9 and TRBJ2-3; TRBD2 matches 14 bases. Trimming at V came to 5 bases and at J to 5 bases, leaving 3 bases not matched to a gene. CDR1 is SEHNR and CDR2 is FQNEAQ in the germline V gene (reference sequence). The length of the CDR3 is 15 residues.

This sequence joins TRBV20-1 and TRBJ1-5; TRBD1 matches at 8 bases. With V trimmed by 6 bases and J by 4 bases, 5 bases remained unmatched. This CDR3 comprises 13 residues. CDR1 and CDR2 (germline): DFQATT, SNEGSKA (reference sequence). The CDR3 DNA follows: TGCAGTGCAGGGACAGGCGTTAATCAGCCCCAGCATTTT. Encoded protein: CSAGTGVNQPQHF.

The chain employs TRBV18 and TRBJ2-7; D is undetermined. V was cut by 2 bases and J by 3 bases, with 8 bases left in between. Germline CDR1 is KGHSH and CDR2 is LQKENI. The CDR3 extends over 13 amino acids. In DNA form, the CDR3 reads TGTGCCAGCTCACCATTAAACGTCTACGAGCAGTACTTC. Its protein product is CASSPLNVYEQYF.

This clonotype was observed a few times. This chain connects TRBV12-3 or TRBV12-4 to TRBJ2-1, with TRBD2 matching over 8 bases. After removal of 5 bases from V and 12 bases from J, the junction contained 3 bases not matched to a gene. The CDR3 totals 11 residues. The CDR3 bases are TGTGCCAGCAGTACGACTAGCGTGCAGTTCTTC. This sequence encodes CASSTTSVQFF.

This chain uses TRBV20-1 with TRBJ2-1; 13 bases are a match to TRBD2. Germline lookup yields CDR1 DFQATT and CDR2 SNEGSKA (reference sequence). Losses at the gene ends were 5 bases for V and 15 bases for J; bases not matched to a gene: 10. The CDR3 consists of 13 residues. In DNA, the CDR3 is TGCAGTGCTCCAGGGACTAGCGGGATCACCCGGTTCTTC. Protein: CSAPGTSGITRFF.

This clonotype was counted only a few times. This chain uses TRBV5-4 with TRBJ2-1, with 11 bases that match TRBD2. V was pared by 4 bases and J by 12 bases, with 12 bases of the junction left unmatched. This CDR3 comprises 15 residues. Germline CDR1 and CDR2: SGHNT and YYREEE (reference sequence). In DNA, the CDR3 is TGTGCCAGCAGCACTCTAGCGGGAGGACTATTAGGGCAGTTCTTC. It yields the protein CASSTLAGGLLGQFF.

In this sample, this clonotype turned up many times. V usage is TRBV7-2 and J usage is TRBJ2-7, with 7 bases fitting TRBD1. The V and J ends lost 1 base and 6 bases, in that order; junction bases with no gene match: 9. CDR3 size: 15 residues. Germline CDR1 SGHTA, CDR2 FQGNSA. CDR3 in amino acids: CASSLVRQGTIEQYF. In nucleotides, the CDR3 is TGTGCCAGCAGCTTAGTACGACAGGGCACGATCGAGCAGTACTTC. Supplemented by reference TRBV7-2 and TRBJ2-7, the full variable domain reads GAGVSQSPSNKVTEKGKDVELRCDPISGHTALYWYRQSLGQGLEFLIYFQGNSAPDKSGLPSDRFSAERTGGSVSTLTIQRTQQEDSAVYLCASSLVRQGTIEQYFGPGTRLTVT.

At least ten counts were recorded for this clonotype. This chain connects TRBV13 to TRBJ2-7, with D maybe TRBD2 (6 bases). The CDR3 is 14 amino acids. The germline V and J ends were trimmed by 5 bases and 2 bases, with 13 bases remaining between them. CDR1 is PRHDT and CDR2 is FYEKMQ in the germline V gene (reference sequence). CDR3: CASSPGGLTYEQYF. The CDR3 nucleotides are TGTGCCAGCAGCCCCGGGGGACTTACCTACGAGCAGTACTTC.

Here the CDR3 reads CSAGLRRAGADTQYF. CDR3 DNA: TGCAGTGCCGGGCTGAGACGAGCGGGGGCAGATACGCAGTATTTT. The chain employs TRBV20-1 and TRBJ2-3; TRBD2 matches 8 bases. Trimming cost V 6 bases and J 4 bases; bases outside gene matches: 12. Per germline, CDR1 DFQATT and CDR2 SNEGSKA (reference sequence). The CDR3 runs to 15 residues.

The CDR3 sequence: CASSPPAGALYEQYF. Here the CDR3 DNA reads TGTGCCAGCTCACCACCGGCAGGGGCCCTCTACGAGCAGTACTTC. V is TRBV18 and J is TRBJ2-7; D is perhaps TRBD1 (6 bases). CDR3 length: 15 amino acids. Between the trimmed V and J ends, which lost 0 bases and 3 bases, there was a span of 12 bases. Germline V gene data show CDR1 as KGHSH and CDR2 as LQKENI.

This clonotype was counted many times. CDR3 loop: CSARGDRAYEQYF. The CDR3, as DNA: TGCAGTGCTAGGGGGGACAGGGCCTACGAGCAGTACTTC. This chain links TRBV20-1 with TRBJ2-7; 9 nucleotides align to TRBD1. This CDR3 contains 13 residues. Germline V lookup: CDR1 DFQATT, CDR2 SNEGSKA (reference sequence). With 3 bases clipped from V and 2 bases from J, the junction kept 2 bases outside the gene matches.

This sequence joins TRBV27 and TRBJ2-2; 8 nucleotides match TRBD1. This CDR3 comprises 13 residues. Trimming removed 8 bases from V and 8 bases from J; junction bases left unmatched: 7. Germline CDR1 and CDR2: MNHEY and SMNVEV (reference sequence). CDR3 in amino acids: CASGQGRGGELFF. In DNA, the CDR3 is TGTGCCAGCGGACAGGGCAGGGGGGGGGAGCTGTTTTTT.

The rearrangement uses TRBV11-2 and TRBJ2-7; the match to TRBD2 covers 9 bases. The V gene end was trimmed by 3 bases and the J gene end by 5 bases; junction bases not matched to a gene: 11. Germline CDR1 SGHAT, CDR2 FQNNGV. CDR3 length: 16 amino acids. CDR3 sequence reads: CASSLKGLAGAHEQYF. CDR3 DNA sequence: TGTGCCAGCAGCTTGAAAGGGTTAGCGGGAGCGCACGAGCAGTACTTC.

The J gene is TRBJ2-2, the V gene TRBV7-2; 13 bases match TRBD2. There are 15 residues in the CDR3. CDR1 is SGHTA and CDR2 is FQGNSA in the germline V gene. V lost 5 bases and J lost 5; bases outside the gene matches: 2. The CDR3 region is CASSQGLAGTGELFF. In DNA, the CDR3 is TGTGCCAGCAGCCAGGGACTAGCGGGAACCGGGGAGCTGTTTTTT.

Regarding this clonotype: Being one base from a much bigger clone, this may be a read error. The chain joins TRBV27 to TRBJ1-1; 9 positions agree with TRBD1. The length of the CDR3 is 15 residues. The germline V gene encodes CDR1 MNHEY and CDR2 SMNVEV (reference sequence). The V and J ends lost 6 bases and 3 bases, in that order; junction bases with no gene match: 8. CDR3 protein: CASSLGTGMDTEAFF. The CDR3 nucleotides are TGTGCCAGCAGCCTTGGGACAGGGATGGACACTGAAGCTTTCTTT.